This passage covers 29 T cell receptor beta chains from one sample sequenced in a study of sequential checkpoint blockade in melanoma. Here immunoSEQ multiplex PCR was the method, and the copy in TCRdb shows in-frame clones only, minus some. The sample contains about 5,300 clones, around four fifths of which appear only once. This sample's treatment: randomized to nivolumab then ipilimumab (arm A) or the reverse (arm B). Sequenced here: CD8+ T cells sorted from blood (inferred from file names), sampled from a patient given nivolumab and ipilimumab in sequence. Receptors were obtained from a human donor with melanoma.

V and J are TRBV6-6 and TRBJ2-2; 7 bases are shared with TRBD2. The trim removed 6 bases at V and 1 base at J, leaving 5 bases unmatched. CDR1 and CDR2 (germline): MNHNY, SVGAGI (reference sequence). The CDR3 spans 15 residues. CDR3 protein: CASSRGGQNTGELFF. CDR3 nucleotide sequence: TGTGCCAGCAGCCGGGGAGGGCAGAACACCGGGGAGCTGTTTTTT.

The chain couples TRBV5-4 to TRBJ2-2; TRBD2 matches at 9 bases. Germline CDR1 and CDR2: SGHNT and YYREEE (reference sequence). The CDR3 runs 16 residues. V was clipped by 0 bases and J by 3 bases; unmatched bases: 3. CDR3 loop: CASSLVLAGDTGELFF. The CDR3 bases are TGTGCCAGCAGCTTGGTATTAGCGGGGGACACCGGGGAGCTGTTTTTT.

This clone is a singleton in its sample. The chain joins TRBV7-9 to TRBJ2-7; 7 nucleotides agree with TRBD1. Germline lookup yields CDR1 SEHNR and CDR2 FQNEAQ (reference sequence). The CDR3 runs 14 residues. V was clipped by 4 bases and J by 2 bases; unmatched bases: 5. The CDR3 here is CASSSTGTAYEQYF. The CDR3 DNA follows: TGTGCCAGCAGCTCAACCGGGACAGCCTACGAGCAGTACTTC.

CDR3 DNA sequence: TGCAGCGTTGAAGGAATCTCGGGACATCCTCGCTCCTACGAGCAGTACTTC. Residues: CSVEGISGHPRSYEQYF. The chain recombines TRBV29-1 with TRBJ2-7; TRBD1 might be the D (6 bases). The germline gives CDR1 SQVTM, CDR2 ANQGSEA. Trimming removed 1 base from V and 0 bases from J, with 19 bases in between. The length of the CDR3 is 17 residues.

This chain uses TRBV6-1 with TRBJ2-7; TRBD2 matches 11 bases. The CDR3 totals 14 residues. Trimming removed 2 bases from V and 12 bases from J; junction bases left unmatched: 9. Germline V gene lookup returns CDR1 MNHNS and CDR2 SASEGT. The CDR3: CASSEYRLAGGTYF. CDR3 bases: TGTGCCAGCAGTGAATATCGGCTAGCGGGGGGTACGTACTTC.

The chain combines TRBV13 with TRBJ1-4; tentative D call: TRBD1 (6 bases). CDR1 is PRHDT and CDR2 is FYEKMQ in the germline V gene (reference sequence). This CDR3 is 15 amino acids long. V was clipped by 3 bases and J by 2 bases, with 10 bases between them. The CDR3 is CASSFGGRTNEKLFF. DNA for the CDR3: TGTGCCAGCAGCTTCGGGGGGCGTACTAATGAAAAACTGTTTTTT.

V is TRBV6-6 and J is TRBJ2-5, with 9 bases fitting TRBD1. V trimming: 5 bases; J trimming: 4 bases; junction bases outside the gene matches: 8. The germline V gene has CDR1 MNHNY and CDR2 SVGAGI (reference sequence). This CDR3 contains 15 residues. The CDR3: CASSKTGTGRETQYF. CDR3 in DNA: TGTGCCAGCAGTAAAACCGGGACAGGGCGAGAGACCCAGTACTTC.

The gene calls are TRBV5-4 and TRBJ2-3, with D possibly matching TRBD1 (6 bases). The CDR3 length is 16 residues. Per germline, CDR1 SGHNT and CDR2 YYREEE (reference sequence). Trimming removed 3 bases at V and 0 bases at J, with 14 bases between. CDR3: CASSSPGTISTDTQYF. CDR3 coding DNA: TGTGCCAGCAGCTCCCCCGGGACAATCAGCACAGATACGCAGTATTTT.

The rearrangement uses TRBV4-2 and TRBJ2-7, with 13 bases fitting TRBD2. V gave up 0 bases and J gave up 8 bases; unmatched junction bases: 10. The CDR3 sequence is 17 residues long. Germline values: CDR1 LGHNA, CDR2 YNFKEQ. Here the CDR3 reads CASSQDSPGLAGFQQYF. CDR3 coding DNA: TGTGCCAGCAGCCAAGACTCTCCGGGACTAGCGGGGTTCCAGCAGTACTTC.

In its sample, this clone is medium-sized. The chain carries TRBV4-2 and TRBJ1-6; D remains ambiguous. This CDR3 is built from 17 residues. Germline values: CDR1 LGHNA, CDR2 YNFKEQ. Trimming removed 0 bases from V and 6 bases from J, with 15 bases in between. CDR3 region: CASSQDFQEMANSPLHF. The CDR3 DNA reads TGTGCCAGCAGCCAAGATTTTCAGGAAATGGCTAATTCACCCCTCCACTTT.

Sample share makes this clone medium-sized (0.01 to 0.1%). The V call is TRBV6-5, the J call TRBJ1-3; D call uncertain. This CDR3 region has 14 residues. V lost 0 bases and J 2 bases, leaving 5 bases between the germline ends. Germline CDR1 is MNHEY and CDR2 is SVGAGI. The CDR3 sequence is CASSYSTPGNTIYF. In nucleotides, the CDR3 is TGTGCCAGCAGTTACTCTACACCTGGAAACACCATATATTTT.

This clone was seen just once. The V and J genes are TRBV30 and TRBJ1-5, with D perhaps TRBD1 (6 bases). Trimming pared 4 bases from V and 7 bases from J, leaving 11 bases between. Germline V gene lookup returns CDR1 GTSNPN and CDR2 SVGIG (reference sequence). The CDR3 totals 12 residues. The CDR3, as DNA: TGTGCCTGGAATGACAGGTACCAGCCCCAGCATTTT. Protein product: CAWNDRYQPQHF.

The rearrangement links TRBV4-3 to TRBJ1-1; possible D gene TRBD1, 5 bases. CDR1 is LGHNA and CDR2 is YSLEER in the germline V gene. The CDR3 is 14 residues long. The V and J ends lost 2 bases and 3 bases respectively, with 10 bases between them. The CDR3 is CASSQTGVDTEAFF. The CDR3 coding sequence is TGCGCCAGCAGCCAAACGGGGGTGGACACTGAAGCTTTCTTT.

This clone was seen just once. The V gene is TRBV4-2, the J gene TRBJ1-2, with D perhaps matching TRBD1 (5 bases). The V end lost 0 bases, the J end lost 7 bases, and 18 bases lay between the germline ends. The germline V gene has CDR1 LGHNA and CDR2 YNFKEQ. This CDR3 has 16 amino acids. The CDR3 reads CASSQDFLQGGSGYTF. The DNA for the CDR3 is TGTGCCAGCAGCCAAGATTTTCTCCAGGGAGGTAGTGGCTACACCTTC.

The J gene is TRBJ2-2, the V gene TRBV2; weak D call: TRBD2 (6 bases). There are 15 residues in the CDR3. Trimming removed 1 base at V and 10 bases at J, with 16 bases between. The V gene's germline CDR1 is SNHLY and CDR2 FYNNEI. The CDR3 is CASSEGVRLAEELFF. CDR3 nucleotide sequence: TGTGCCAGCAGTGAAGGCGTTCGGTTAGCGGAGGAGCTGTTTTTT.

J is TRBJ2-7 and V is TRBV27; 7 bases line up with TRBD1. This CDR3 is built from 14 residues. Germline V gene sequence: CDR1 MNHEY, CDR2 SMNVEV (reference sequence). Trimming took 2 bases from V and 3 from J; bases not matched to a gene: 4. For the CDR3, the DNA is TGTGCCAGCAGTTTAGCGGCAGGGGGCTACGAGCAGTACTTC. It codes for CASSLAAGGYEQYF.

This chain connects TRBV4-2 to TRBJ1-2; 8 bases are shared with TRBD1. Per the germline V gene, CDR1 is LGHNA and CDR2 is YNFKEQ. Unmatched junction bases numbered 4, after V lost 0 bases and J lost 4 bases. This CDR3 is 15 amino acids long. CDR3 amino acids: CASSQDQGAGYGYTF. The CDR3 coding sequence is TGTGCCAGCAGCCAAGATCAGGGGGCGGGCTATGGCTACACCTTC.

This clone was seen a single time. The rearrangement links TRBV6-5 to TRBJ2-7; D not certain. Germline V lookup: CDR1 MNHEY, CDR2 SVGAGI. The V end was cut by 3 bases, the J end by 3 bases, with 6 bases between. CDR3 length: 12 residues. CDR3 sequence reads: CASSYIGYEQYF. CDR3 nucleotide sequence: TGTGCCAGCAGTTATATCGGCTACGAGCAGTACTTC.

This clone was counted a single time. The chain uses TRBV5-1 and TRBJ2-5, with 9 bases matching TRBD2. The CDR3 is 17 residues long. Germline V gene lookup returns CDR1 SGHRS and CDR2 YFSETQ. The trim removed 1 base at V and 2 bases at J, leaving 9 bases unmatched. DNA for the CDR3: TGCGCCAGCAGCTTGTTGAGACTAGCGGAAAAGCAAGAGACCCAGTACTTC. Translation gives CASSLLRLAEKQETQYF.

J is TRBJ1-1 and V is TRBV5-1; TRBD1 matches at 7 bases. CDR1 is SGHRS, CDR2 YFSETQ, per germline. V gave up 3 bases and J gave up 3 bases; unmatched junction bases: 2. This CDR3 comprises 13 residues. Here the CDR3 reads CASSSTGYTEAFF. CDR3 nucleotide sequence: TGCGCCAGCAGCTCGACAGGGTACACTGAAGCTTTCTTT.

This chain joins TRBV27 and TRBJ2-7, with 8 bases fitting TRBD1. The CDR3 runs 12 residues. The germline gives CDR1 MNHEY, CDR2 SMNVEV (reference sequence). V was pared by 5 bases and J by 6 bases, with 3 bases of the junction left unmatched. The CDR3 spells CASSPDRVEQYF. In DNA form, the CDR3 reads TGTGCCAGCAGTCCGGACAGGGTCGAGCAGTACTTC.

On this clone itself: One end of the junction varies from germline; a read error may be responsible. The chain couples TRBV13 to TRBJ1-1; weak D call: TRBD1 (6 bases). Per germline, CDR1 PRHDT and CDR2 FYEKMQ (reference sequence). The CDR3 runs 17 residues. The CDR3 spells CASIPGRDIDPNTESFF. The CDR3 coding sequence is TGTGCCAGTATACCCGGCCGGGACATCGACCCGAACACTGAATCTTTCTTT.

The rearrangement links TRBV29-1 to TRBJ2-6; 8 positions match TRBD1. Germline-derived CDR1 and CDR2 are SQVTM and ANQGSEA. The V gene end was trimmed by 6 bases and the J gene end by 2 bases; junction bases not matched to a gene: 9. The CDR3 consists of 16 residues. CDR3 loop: CSVADPDRAGANVLTF. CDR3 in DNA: TGCAGCGTCGCCGATCCGGACAGGGCTGGGGCCAACGTCCTGACTTTC. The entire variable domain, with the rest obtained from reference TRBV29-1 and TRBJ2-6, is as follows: SAVISQKPSRDICQRGTSLTIQCQVDSQVTMMFWYRQQPGQSLTLIATANQGSEATYESGFVIDKFPISRPNLTFSTLTVSNMSPEDSSIYLCSVADPDRAGANVLTFGAGSRLTVL.

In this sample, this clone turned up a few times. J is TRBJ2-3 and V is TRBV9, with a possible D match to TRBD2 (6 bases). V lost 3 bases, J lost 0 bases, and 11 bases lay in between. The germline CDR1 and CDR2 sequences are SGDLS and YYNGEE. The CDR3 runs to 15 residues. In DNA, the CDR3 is TGTGCCAGCAGCGCCGGAGGGACTAGCACAGATACGCAGTATTTT. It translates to CASSAGGTSTDTQYF. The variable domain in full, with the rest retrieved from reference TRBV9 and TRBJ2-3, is DSGVTQTPKHLITATGQRVTLRCSPRSGDLSVYWYQQSLDQGLQFLIQYYNGEERAKGNILERFSAQQFPDLHSELNLSSLELGDSALYFCASSAGGTSTDTQYFGPGTRLTVL.

The CDR3 DNA is TGTGCCAGCAGCTGGACAGGTGACACCTACAATGAGCAGTTCTTC. Its protein product is CASSWTGDTYNEQFF. This chain connects TRBV7-3 to TRBJ2-1, with 7 bases lining up with TRBD1. CDR3 length: 15 amino acids. The junction had 5 bases not matched to a gene; V was cut back by 4 bases and J by 2 bases. In germline, CDR1 is SGHTA, CDR2 FQGTGA.

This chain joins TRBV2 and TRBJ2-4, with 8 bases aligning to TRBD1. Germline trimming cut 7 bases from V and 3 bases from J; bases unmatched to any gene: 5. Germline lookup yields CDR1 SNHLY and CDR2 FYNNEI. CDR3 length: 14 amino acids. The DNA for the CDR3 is TGTGCCAGCACCCGACAGGGGAACAAAAACATTCAGTACTTC. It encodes CASTRQGNKNIQYF.

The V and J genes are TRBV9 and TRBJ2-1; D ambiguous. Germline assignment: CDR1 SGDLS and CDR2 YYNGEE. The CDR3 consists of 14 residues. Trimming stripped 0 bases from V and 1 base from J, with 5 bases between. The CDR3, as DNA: TGTGCCAGCAGCGTAGGACAATCCTACAATGAGCAGTTCTTC. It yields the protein CASSVGQSYNEQFF.

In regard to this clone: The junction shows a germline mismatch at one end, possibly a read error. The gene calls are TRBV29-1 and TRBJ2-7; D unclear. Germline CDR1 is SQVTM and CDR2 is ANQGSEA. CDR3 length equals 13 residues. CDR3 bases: TGCAGCGTTCAAGACGGTGACTCCTACGAGCAGTACTTC. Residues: CSVQDGDSYEQYF.

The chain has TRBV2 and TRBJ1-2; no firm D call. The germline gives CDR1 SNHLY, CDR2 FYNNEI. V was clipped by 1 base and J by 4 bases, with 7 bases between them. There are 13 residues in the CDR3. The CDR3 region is CASSEGQRYGYTF. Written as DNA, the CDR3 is TGTGCCAGCAGTGAAGGGCAGCGCTATGGCTACACCTTC.